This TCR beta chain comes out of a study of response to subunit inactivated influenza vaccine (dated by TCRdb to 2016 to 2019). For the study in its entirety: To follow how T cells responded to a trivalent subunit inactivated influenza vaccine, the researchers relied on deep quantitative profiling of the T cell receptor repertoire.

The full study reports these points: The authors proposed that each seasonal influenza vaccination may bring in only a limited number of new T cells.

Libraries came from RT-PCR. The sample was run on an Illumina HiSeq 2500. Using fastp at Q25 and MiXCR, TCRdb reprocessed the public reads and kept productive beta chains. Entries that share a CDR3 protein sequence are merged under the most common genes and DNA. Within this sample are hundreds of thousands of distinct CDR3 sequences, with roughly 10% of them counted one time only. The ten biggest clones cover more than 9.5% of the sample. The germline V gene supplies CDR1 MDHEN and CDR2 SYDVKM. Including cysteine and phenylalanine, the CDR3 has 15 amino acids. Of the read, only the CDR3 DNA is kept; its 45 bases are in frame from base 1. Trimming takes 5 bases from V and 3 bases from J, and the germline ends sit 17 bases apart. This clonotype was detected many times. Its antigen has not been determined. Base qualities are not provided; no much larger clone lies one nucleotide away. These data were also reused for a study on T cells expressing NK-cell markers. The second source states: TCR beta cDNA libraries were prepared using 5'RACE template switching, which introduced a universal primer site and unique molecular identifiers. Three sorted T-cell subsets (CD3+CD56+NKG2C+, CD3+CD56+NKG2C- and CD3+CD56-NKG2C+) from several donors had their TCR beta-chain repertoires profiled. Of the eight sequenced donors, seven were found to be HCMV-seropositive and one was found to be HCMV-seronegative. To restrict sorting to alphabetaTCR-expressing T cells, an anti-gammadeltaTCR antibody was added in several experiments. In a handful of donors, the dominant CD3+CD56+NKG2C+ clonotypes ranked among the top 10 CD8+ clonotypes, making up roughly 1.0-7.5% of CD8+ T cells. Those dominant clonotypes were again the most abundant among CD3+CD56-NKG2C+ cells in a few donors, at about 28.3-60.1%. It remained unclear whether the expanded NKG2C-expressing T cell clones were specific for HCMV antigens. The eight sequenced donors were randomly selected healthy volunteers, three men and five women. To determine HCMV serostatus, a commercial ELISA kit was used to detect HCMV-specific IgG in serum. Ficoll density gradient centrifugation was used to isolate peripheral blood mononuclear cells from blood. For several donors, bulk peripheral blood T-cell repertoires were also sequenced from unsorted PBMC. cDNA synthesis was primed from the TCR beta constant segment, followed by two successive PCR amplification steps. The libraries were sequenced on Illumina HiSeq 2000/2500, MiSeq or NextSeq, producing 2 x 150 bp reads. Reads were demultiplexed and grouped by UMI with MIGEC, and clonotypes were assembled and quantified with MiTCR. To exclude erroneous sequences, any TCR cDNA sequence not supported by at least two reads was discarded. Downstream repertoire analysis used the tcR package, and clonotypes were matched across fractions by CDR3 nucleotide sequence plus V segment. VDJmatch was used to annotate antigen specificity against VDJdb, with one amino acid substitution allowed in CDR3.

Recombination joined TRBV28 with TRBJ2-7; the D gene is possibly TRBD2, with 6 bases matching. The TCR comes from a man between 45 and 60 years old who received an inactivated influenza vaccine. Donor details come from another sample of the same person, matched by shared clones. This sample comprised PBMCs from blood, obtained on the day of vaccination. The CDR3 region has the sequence CASSPTQGGGYEQYF. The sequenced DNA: TGTGCCAGCAGTCCTACCCAGGGAGGCGGCTACGAGCAGTACTTC.